Below are 27 T cell receptor beta chains sequenced from a single sample in a study of siplizumab effects on memory and regulatory T cells. TCRdb keeps only in-frame clones here, not all; method: immunoSEQ multiplex PCR. The table shows tens of thousands of clones, with approximately 88% occurring only once. The sample comprised Tregs sorted from blood. Every receptor here comes from a human donor in good health.

V and J are TRBV6-1 and TRBJ2-6; D gene uncertain. V was pared by 4 bases and J by 0 bases, with 1 base between. Per the germline V gene, CDR1 is MNHNS and CDR2 is SASEGT. This CDR3 is 13 amino acids long. Here the CDR3 DNA reads TGTGCCAGCAGTGTCTCTGGGGCCAACGTCCTGACTTTC. Its translation is CASSVSGANVLTF.

This clone was seen a single time. The chain combines TRBV6-5 with TRBJ1-1, with 8 positions matching TRBD1. The CDR3 consists of 14 residues. Germline trimming cut 6 bases from V and 4 bases from J; bases unmatched to any gene: 7. Germline CDR1 and CDR2: MNHEY and SVGAGI. CDR3 amino acids: CASRGRGQSTEAFF. CDR3 bases: TGTGCCAGCAGGGGCAGGGGGCAGTCCACTGAAGCTTTCTTT.

The chain has TRBV18 and TRBJ1-1; D is unclear. The CDR3 consists of 12 residues. Germline V gene lookup returns CDR1 KGHSH and CDR2 LQKENI. V lost 0 bases and J lost 6, with 5 bases in between. CDR3 residues: CASSPPGPEAFF. CDR3 DNA sequence: TGTGCCAGCTCACCACCCGGCCCTGAAGCTTTCTTT. The full variable domain, with the rest looked up from reference TRBV18 and TRBJ1-1, is NAGVMQNPRHLVRRRGQEARLRCSPMKGHSHVYWYRQLPEEGLKFMVYLQKENIIDESGMPKERFSAEFPKEGPSILRIQQVVRGDSAAYFCASSPPGPEAFFGQGTRLTVV.

The V gene is TRBV5-1, the J gene TRBJ2-7; possibly TRBD1 for D (6 bases). Germline assignment: CDR1 SGHRS and CDR2 YFSETQ. Trimming took 2 bases from V and 0 from J, leaving 9 bases between them. CDR3 length: 14 residues. This CDR3 is CASSLLGASYEQYF. CDR3 DNA sequence: TGCGCCAGCAGCTTATTGGGGGCCTCCTACGAGCAGTACTTC.

This chain joins TRBV27 and TRBJ1-2, with D unresolved. Germline CDR1 reads MNHEY; CDR2 reads SMNVEV (reference sequence). Trimming shortened V by 6 bases and J by 4 bases, and 9 bases separated the two germline ends. This CDR3 contains 12 residues. CDR3 DNA: TGTGCCAGCAGGGAGGCAGGCTATGGCTACACCTTC. It translates to CASREAGYGYTF.

The chain joins TRBV19 to TRBJ2-2, with 8 bases aligning to TRBD2. The trim removed 5 bases at V and 6 bases at J, leaving 5 bases unmatched. This CDR3 has 14 amino acids. From germline, CDR1 is LNHDA and CDR2 SQIVND (reference sequence). The CDR3 sequence: CASSPGLVSGELFF. The DNA for the CDR3 is TGTGCCAGTAGTCCGGGACTAGTCTCCGGGGAGCTGTTTTTT.

CDR3 sequence (DNA): TGCGCCAGCAGCCAAGAGGCGGGGTACTACGAGCAGTACTTC. Protein: CASSQEAGYYEQYF. This sequence joins TRBV4-3 and TRBJ2-7, with D possibly matching TRBD2 (6 bases). The CDR3 spans 14 residues. Looked up from germline, CDR1 is LGHNA and CDR2 is YSLEER. The ends were cut back, 0 bases at V and 3 bases at J, with 9 bases in the middle.

This clone has only one observation. The chain uses TRBV6-6 and TRBJ2-7; no firm D call. The CDR3 is 14 amino acids. Per the germline V gene, CDR1 is MNHNY and CDR2 is SVGAGI (reference sequence). The V end lost 0 bases, the J end lost 6 bases, and 12 bases lay between the germline ends. Here the CDR3 DNA reads TGTGCCAGCAGTTACTCGAAACACCCGAGCGAGCAGTACTTC. Its protein is CASSYSKHPSEQYF.

This clone was picked up a small number of times. This chain joins TRBV12-5 and TRBJ1-1; D gene unclear. Deletions cut 4 bases from V and 1 base from J, with 7 bases between. CDR1 and CDR2 (germline): LGHNT, FRNRAP. The CDR3 is 13 amino acids. CDR3 region: CASGYSTNTEAFF. As DNA, the CDR3 is TGTGCTAGTGGTTATAGTACGAACACTGAAGCTTTCTTT.

This clone was counted between two and nine times. The chain joins TRBV7-6 to TRBJ1-5; a possible D gene is TRBD1 (5 bases). Germline CDR1 is SGHVS and CDR2 is FNYEAQ. Deletions cut 0 bases from V and 5 bases from J, with 8 bases between. The CDR3 covers 14 residues. The CDR3 sequence is CASSLAGVHQPQHF. Written as DNA, the CDR3 is TGTGCCAGCAGCTTAGCAGGGGTGCATCAGCCCCAGCATTTT.

The chain combines TRBV6-1 with TRBJ2-7, with D hard to call. Trimming pared 1 base from V and 7 bases from J, leaving 8 bases between. CDR1 and CDR2 from the germline V gene are MNHNS and SASEGT. The CDR3 contains 12 residues. CDR3: CASSEGPREQYF. The CDR3 coding sequence is TGTGCCAGCAGTGAAGGTCCTAGGGAGCAGTACTTC.

The chain is built from TRBV30 and TRBJ2-2; no clear D gene. CDR1 GTSNPN and CDR2 SVGIG come from the germline V gene (reference sequence). CDR3 size: 13 residues. V lost 0 bases and J 6 bases, leaving 8 bases between the germline ends. Here the CDR3 DNA reads TGTGCCTGGAGTGTCAACGTGGCCGGGGAGCTGTTTTTT. The encoded protein is CAWSVNVAGELFF. Supplemented by reference TRBV30 and TRBJ2-2, the full variable domain reads SQTIHQWPATLVQPVGSPLSLECTVEGTSNPNLYWYRQAAGRGLQLLFYSVGIGQISSEVPQNLSASRPQDRQFILSSKKLLLSDSGFYLCAWSVNVAGELFFGEGSRLTVL.

The chain carries TRBV5-4 and TRBJ2-2, with TRBD2 identical over 7 bases. Trimming at V came to 2 bases and at J to 4 bases, leaving 5 bases not matched to a gene. Germline CDR1 and CDR2: SGHNT and YYREEE (reference sequence). The CDR3 runs to 15 residues. The chain's CDR3 is CASSLRGRVTGELFF. The CDR3 DNA reads as TGTGCCAGCAGCTTACGTGGGAGGGTCACCGGGGAGCTGTTTTTT.

This sequence joins TRBV7-6 and TRBJ2-7; D is unresolved. The CDR3 spans 12 residues. Trimming removed 2 bases at V and 2 bases at J, with 4 bases between. Germline V gene lookup returns CDR1 SGHVS and CDR2 FNYEAQ. The CDR3 DNA is TGTGCCAGCAGCTTAAATCCCTACGAGCAGTACTTC. Encoded protein: CASSLNPYEQYF.

V and J are TRBV29-1 and TRBJ1-2; 10 bases agree with TRBD1. Trimming removed 3 bases from V and 4 bases from J; junction bases left unmatched: 8. Per germline, CDR1 SQVTM and CDR2 ANQGSEA. This CDR3 spans 15 amino acids. CDR3 nucleotides: TGCAGCGTTGATAGGACAGGGGGGCGAATCTATGGCTACACCTTC. Amino acids: CSVDRTGGRIYGYTF.

The V call is TRBV5-1, the J call TRBJ2-7, with a possible D match to TRBD2 (5 bases). CDR1 and CDR2 from the germline V gene are SGHRS and YFSETQ. V lost 0 bases to trimming and J lost 6 bases, with 16 bases between them. CDR3 size: 15 residues. CDR3 sequence (DNA): TGCGCCAGCAGCTTGGTTGGGGAGAAGTCCAGCGAGCAGTACTTC. It encodes CASSLVGEKSSEQYF.

The chain joins TRBV6-1 to TRBJ2-7; possibly TRBD1 for D (6 bases). The germline gives CDR1 MNHNS, CDR2 SASEGT. The CDR3 totals 14 residues. Trimming removed 6 bases from V and 4 bases from J, with 16 bases in between. The CDR3 region is CASRKGTSVYEQYF. In DNA, the CDR3 is TGTGCCAGCAGGAAGGGGACAAGCGTTTACGAGCAGTACTTC.

The chain uses TRBV7-2 and TRBJ1-5, with D perhaps matching TRBD1 (6 bases). V lost 2 bases and J 4 bases, leaving 6 bases between the germline ends. The CDR3 contains 13 residues. The germline V gene has CDR1 SGHTA and CDR2 FQGNSA. In nucleotides, the CDR3 is TGTGCCAGCAGCTTAAGGGGGAATCAGCCCCAGCATTTT. This sequence encodes CASSLRGNQPQHF.

The chain carries TRBV19 and TRBJ2-7, with 7 bases fitting TRBD1. CDR1 is LNHDA and CDR2 is SQIVND in the germline V gene (reference sequence). This CDR3 has 14 amino acids. Trimming removed 3 bases from V and 2 bases from J; junction bases left unmatched: 4. DNA for the CDR3: TGTGCCAGTAGTATCACAGGGGTGACCTACGAGCAGTACTTC. It specifies CASSITGVTYEQYF.

The chain recombines TRBV11-3 with TRBJ1-2; weak D call: TRBD1 (6 bases). The CDR3 is 13 residues long. Germline assignment: CDR1 SGHNT and CDR2 YENEEA. The V end was cut by 3 bases, the J end by 8 bases, with 13 bases between. CDR3 in amino acids: CASSFSRGDGYTF. In DNA, the CDR3 is TGTGCCAGCAGCTTCTCCAGGGGAGACGGCTACACCTTC.

CDR3 coding DNA: TGTGCCAGCAGTGAAGCAGTAATGACAGGCCCCCAAGAGACCCAGTACTTC. This sequence encodes CASSEAVMTGPQETQYF. This chain connects TRBV2 to TRBJ2-5, with D perhaps TRBD1 (6 bases). The CDR3 has 17 amino acids. V gave up 0 bases and J gave up 1 base, with 15 bases separating them. Germline lookup yields CDR1 SNHLY and CDR2 FYNNEI.

This clone is a singleton in its sample. The rearrangement links TRBV5-1 to TRBJ1-5, with D uncertain. The CDR3 is made up of 15 amino acids. Trimming took off 1 base at V and 4 bases at J, with 12 bases between the two ends. Germline V gene sequence: CDR1 SGHRS, CDR2 YFSETQ. The CDR3 reads CASSLSDGRNQPQHF. The CDR3, as DNA: TGCGCCAGCAGCTTGTCAGATGGAAGAAATCAGCCCCAGCATTTT. Supplemented by reference TRBV5-1 and TRBJ1-5, the full variable domain reads KAGVTQTPRYLIKTRGQQVTLSCSPISGHRSVSWYQQTPGQGLQFLFEYFSETQRNKGNFPGRFSGRQFSNSRSEMNVSTLELGDSALYLCASSLSDGRNQPQHFGDGTRLSIL.

The chain uses TRBV19 and TRBJ1-4; no clear D gene. Trimming took off 4 bases at V and 2 bases at J, with 8 bases between the two ends. CDR3 length: 14 residues. Germline CDR1 and CDR2: LNHDA and SQIVND (reference sequence). The DNA for the CDR3 is TGTGCCAGTAGTAGGGCCCTCACTAATGAAAAACTGTTTTTT. This encodes CASSRALTNEKLFF.

The chain couples TRBV5-1 to TRBJ1-2; possibly TRBD1 for D (6 bases). Germline CDR1 and CDR2: SGHRS and YFSETQ. Trimming removed 0 bases from V and 4 bases from J, with 10 bases in between. The CDR3 runs to 14 residues. CDR3 amino acids: CASSLEQGLYGYTF. CDR3 nucleotides: TGCGCCAGCAGCTTGGAACAGGGCCTCTATGGCTACACCTTC.

This chain connects TRBV6-1 to TRBJ2-1; possibly TRBD2 for D (6 bases). V lost 1 base, J lost 9 bases, and 10 bases lay in between. The germline V gene has CDR1 MNHNS and CDR2 SASEGT. The CDR3 has 13 residues. Here the CDR3 reads CASSEGAGIEQFF. The CDR3 DNA reads TGTGCCAGCAGTGAAGGGGCGGGGATTGAGCAGTTCTTC.

Only one count was recorded for this clone. This rearrangement joins TRBV7-3 to TRBJ2-3; 12 nucleotides align to TRBD2. This CDR3 spans 17 amino acids. Trimming took 4 bases from V and 2 from J; bases not matched to a gene: 7. Looked up from germline, CDR1 is SGHTA and CDR2 is FQGTGA. CDR3 amino acids: CASSSGLAGTPTDTQYF. The CDR3 bases are TGTGCCAGCAGCTCCGGACTAGCGGGAACGCCCACAGATACGCAGTATTTT.

The chain uses TRBV19 and TRBJ2-2; the D is unclear. CDR1 and CDR2 (germline): LNHDA, SQIVND (reference sequence). This CDR3 contains 15 residues. Trimming removed 2 bases from V and 4 bases from J, with 11 bases in between. This chain's CDR3 is CASSIFRQSTGELFF. In DNA form, the CDR3 reads TGTGCCAGTAGTATATTTAGGCAGAGCACCGGGGAGCTGTTTTTT.